Below are 23 T cell receptor beta chains sequenced from a single sample in a study of blood T cell repertoires in COVID-19. The protocol was immunoSEQ multiplex PCR, while the TCRdb copy is restricted to in-frame clones and leaves out a portion. This table has 350,000 to 400,000 clones, roughly 90% appearing once. The source material was PBMCs or T cells enriched from blood (not recorded which). These TCRs come from a young woman with acute COVID-19.

The J gene is TRBJ1-3, the V gene TRBV4-1; D may be TRBD1 (5 bases). The CDR3 runs 16 residues. Germline V lookup: CDR1 MGHRA, CDR2 YSYEKL. The V end was cut by 3 bases, the J end by 3 bases, with 15 bases between. The CDR3 loop is CASSQEPGLHGNTIYF. The CDR3 DNA reads TGCGCCAGCAGCCAGGAACCGGGACTCCATGGAAACACCATATATTTT.

This chain joins TRBV5-1 and TRBJ1-2; D might be TRBD1 (6 bases). The CDR3 contains 14 residues. Germline CDR1 and CDR2: SGHRS and YFSETQ. The ends were cut back, 0 bases at V and 7 bases at J, with 13 bases in the middle. DNA of the CDR3: TGCGCCAGCAGCTTGGACCTTAGACAGGCTGGCTACACCTTC. Translated: CASSLDLRQAGYTF.

As concerns this clone: Other DNA sequences from this sample encode an identical CDR3 as well. The chain joins TRBV5-1 to TRBJ2-7, with 10 bases lining up with TRBD2. Looked up from germline, CDR1 is SGHRS and CDR2 is YFSETQ. J gave up 2 bases and V 4 bases, and 3 bases lay outside the gene matches. The CDR3 extends over 14 amino acids. The CDR3 spells CASSLSGGAYEQYF. CDR3 DNA: TGCGCCAGCAGCCTGAGCGGGGGGGCCTACGAGCAGTACTTC.

For this clone: Different DNA sequences within this sample yield the same CDR3. The chain links TRBV24-1 to TRBJ2-7; 9 nucleotides line up with TRBD1. With 4 bases clipped from V and 4 bases from J, the junction kept 4 bases outside the gene matches. The length of the CDR3 is 14 residues. Germline V gene lookup returns CDR1 KGHDR and CDR2 SFDVKD. In DNA, the CDR3 is TGTGCCACCAGTGACCCGGGACAGGGTTACGAGCAGTACTTC. This codes for CATSDPGQGYEQYF.

The V call is TRBV7-9, the J call TRBJ1-5; 9 bases line up with TRBD1. This CDR3 spans 15 amino acids. The ends lost 5 bases at V and 6 bases at J; junction bases unmatched: 8. Germline lookup yields CDR1 SEHNR and CDR2 FQNEAQ (reference sequence). The chain's CDR3 is CASSPGTGSGQPQHF. DNA of the CDR3: TGTGCCAGCAGCCCCGGGACAGGGAGCGGTCAGCCCCAGCATTTT.

V usage is TRBV7-7 and J usage is TRBJ2-2, with TRBD2 identical over 11 bases. J gave up 8 bases and V 10 bases, and 9 bases lay outside the gene matches. This CDR3 has 14 residues. Germline CDR1 is SSHAT and CDR2 is FNYEAQ (reference sequence). As DNA, the CDR3 is TGTGCCATACTAGCGGGGGCCCAGGCAGGGGAGCTGTTTTTT. Protein sequence: CAILAGAQAGELFF.

CDR3 DNA: TGTGCCAGCAGTTTATGGACAGGGGTGGCCTACGAGCAGTACTTC. It codes for CASSLWTGVAYEQYF. V is TRBV28 and J is TRBJ2-7, with 8 bases lining up with TRBD1. The V gene's germline CDR1 is MDHEN and CDR2 SYDVKM. The length of the CDR3 is 15 residues. V gave up 0 bases and J gave up 2 bases; unmatched junction bases: 3.

The chain couples TRBV4-1 to TRBJ1-3; perhaps TRBD1 as D (6 bases). The ends were cut back, 0 bases at V and 2 bases at J, with 11 bases in the middle. The CDR3 sequence is 16 residues long. The germline V gene has CDR1 MGHRA and CDR2 YSYEKL. The CDR3 sequence: CASSQDWAGAGNTIYF. DNA of the CDR3: TGCGCCAGCAGCCAAGATTGGGCAGGGGCTGGAAACACCATATATTTT.

The V and J genes are TRBV29-1 and TRBJ2-1; D is perhaps TRBD1 (6 bases). From germline, CDR1 is SQVTM and CDR2 ANQGSEA. The CDR3 has 13 amino acids. Trimming took 2 bases from V and 9 from J, leaving 14 bases between them. The CDR3 reads CSVEPPGAGEQFF. CDR3 coding DNA: TGCAGCGTTGAACCCCCAGGGGCAGGTGAGCAGTTCTTC.

The CDR3 DNA sequence: TGTGCCAGCAGTGAAGTAATCCCAGGGTTGGGATCCTACGAGCAGTACTTC. Protein sequence: CASSEVIPGLGSYEQYF. The chain recombines TRBV6-1 with TRBJ2-7, with a possible D match to TRBD1 (5 bases). Germline V lookup: CDR1 MNHNS, CDR2 SASEGT. The V end was cut by 1 base, the J end by 1 base, with 17 bases between. This CDR3 is built from 17 residues.

The V call is TRBV19, the J call TRBJ2-2; TRBD2 aligns across 8 bases. This CDR3 comprises 14 residues. V gave up 3 bases and J gave up 7 bases; unmatched junction bases: 4. Germline V lookup: CDR1 LNHDA, CDR2 SQIVND (reference sequence). The DNA for the CDR3 is TGTGCCAGTAGTATTGGGACTAGTATCGGGGAGCTGTTTTTT. Its translation: CASSIGTSIGELFF.

The chain is built from TRBV6-1 and TRBJ1-1; 9 positions agree with TRBD1. Germline assignment: CDR1 MNHNS and CDR2 SASEGT. This CDR3 has 16 residues. J gave up 5 bases and V 1 base, and 8 bases lay outside the gene matches. The CDR3 spells CASSEGVNRGRTEAFF. The CDR3 region has the DNA TGTGCCAGCAGTGAAGGCGTTAACAGGGGGCGGACTGAAGCTTTCTTT.

The genes are TRBV25-1 and TRBJ1-6; 9 nucleotides agree with TRBD1. After removal of 8 bases from V and 7 bases from J, the junction contained 3 bases not matched to a gene. Germline CDR1 reads MGHDK; CDR2 reads SYGVNS. The CDR3 runs 13 residues. CDR3 in amino acids: CASRQGGNSPLHF. As DNA, the CDR3 is TGTGCCAGCCGACAGGGGGGAAATTCACCCCTCCACTTT.

This chain links TRBV6-2 or TRBV6-3 with TRBJ1-4; D remains ambiguous. Germline CDR1 is MNHEY and CDR2 is SVGEGT. The CDR3 extends over 14 amino acids. Between the trimmed V and J ends, which lost 5 bases and 0 bases, there was a span of 7 bases. The chain's CDR3 is CASSPQATNEKLFF. The CDR3 DNA reads TGTGCCAGCAGTCCCCAGGCAACTAATGAAAAACTGTTTTTT.

This chain connects TRBV10-3 to TRBJ2-1; D might be TRBD2 (5 bases). The germline V gene encodes CDR1 ENHRY and CDR2 SYGVKD. The CDR3 consists of 13 residues. V lost 2 bases and J lost 8, with 10 bases in between. CDR3 sequence (DNA): TGTGCCATCAGTGAGGGGCCTAGCTATGAGCAGTTCTTC. Its translation is CAISEGPSYEQFF.

V and J are TRBV19 and TRBJ1-2; D is possibly TRBD1 (6 bases). This CDR3 contains 14 residues. Germline CDR1 and CDR2: LNHDA and SQIVND (reference sequence). Trimming removed 5 bases from V and 8 bases from J, with 18 bases in between. The CDR3 DNA follows: TGTGCCAGTAGTTATCTCAGGGGAACGAACGGCTACACCTTC. Encoded protein: CASSYLRGTNGYTF.

The table lists this clone with a few counts. The V call is TRBV2, the J call TRBJ2-1, with TRBD2 identical over 10 bases. Germline trimming cut 4 bases from V and 4 bases from J; bases unmatched to any gene: 7. The CDR3 sequence is 16 residues long. CDR1 SNHLY and CDR2 FYNNEI come from the germline V gene. The CDR3, as DNA: TGTGCCAGCAGTGTGGCTAGCGGGGGAGATTACAATGAGCAGTTCTTC. The encoded protein is CASSVASGGDYNEQFF.

The rearrangement joins TRBV5-1 to TRBJ1-1; 9 nucleotides align to TRBD1. Germline V lookup: CDR1 SGHRS, CDR2 YFSETQ. V lost 7 bases, J lost 5 bases, and 9 bases stayed unmatched. This CDR3 is built from 14 residues. The CDR3 sequence: CASATGQGRTEAFF. The CDR3 DNA reads as TGCGCCAGCGCCACAGGACAGGGGAGGACTGAAGCTTTCTTT.

The chain uses TRBV6-1 and TRBJ1-2, with a possible D match to TRBD1 (6 bases). CDR3 length: 15 amino acids. V lost 2 bases and J lost 4, with 14 bases in between. From germline, CDR1 is MNHNS and CDR2 SASEGT. CDR3 amino acids: CASSERSGGGYGYTF. In nucleotides, the CDR3 is TGTGCCAGCAGTGAACGGTCGGGGGGCGGCTATGGCTACACCTTC.

V usage is TRBV10-1 and J usage is TRBJ1-1; D gene uncertain. The germline V gene encodes CDR1 WNHNN and CDR2 SYGVQD (reference sequence). Between the trimmed V and J ends, which lost 2 bases and 4 bases, there was a span of 14 bases. The CDR3 totals 15 residues. CDR3: CASSERRELGTEAFF. CDR3 DNA: TGCGCCAGCAGTGAGAGGAGGGAATTGGGCACTGAAGCTTTCTTT.

The rearrangement joins TRBV19 to TRBJ1-2; possible D gene TRBD1, 6 bases. The length of the CDR3 is 16 residues. Germline-derived CDR1 and CDR2 are LNHDA and SQIVND (reference sequence). The V end lost 5 bases, the J end lost 4 bases, and 20 bases lay between the germline ends. The CDR3 loop is CASSVSSSRGAYGYTF. CDR3 in DNA: TGTGCCAGTAGTGTATCCTCCTCGCGGGGGGCCTATGGCTACACCTTC.

V and J are TRBV19 and TRBJ2-7, with 9 bases matching TRBD2. The CDR3 has 16 amino acids. CDR1 is LNHDA and CDR2 is SQIVND in the germline V gene (reference sequence). Unmatched junction bases numbered 4, after V lost 1 base and J lost 0 bases. CDR3 DNA sequence: TGTGCCAGTAGTATAGGGGCTAGCGGGGCCTCCTACGAGCAGTACTTC. It is translated as CASSIGASGASYEQYF.

The DNA for the CDR3 is TGTGCCAGCAGTTACTGGGCGGGGGCGAACACCGGGGAGCTGTTTTTT. It specifies CASSYWAGANTGELFF. The rearrangement links TRBV6-5 to TRBJ2-2; 7 bases align to TRBD2. This CDR3 contains 16 residues. Germline V lookup: CDR1 MNHEY, CDR2 SVGAGI. V gave up 1 base and J gave up 0 bases; unmatched junction bases: 2.